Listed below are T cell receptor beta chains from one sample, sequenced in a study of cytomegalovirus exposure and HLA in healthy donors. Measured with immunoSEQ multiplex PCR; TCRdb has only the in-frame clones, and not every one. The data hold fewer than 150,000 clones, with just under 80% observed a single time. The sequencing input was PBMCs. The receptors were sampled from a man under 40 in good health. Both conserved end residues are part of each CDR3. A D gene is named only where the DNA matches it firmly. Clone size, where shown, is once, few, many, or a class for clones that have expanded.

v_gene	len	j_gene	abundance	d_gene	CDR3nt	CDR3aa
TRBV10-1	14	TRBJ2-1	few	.	TGCGCCAGCAGCCGGGACTTCTCCTACAATGAGCAGTTCTTC	CASSRDFSYNEQFF
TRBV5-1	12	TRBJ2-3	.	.	TGCGCCAGCAGCTCGTACCAGGATACGCAGTATTTT	CASSSYQDTQYF
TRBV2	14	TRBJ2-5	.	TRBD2	TGTGCCAGCAGGCCCGGACTAGCGGGAGAGACCCAGTACTTC	CASRPGLAGETQYF
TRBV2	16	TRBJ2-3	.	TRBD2	TGTGCCAGCAGCCGGATGACTAGCGGGAGGACAGATACGCAGTATTTT	CASSRMTSGRTDTQYF
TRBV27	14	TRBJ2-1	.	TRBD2	TGTGCCAGCAAGGGGTGGGAGGGCCTAGAAGAGCAGTTCTTC	CASKGWEGLEEQFF
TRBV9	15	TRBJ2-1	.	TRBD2	TGTGCCAGCAGCGTTGCGGGAGGAAAATACAATGAGCAGTTCTTC	CASSVAGGKYNEQFF
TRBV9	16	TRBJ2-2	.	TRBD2	TGTGCCAGCAGCGTAGGGACTAGCGGGAGTTCGGGGGAGCTGTTTTTT	CASSVGTSGSSGELFF
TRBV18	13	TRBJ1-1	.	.	TGTGCCAGCTCACCACACAGGGACACTGAAGCTTTCTTT	CASSPHRDTEAFF
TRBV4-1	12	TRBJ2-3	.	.	TGCGCCAGCAGCCTAAACACAGATACGCAGTATTTT	CASSLNTDTQYF
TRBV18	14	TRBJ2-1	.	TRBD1	TGTGCCAGCTCAACAACAGGGGGGTCCAATGAGCAGTTCTTC	CASSTTGGSNEQFF
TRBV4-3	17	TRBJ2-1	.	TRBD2	TGCGCCAGCAGCCAAGAGGCTAGCGGGATTTCCTACAATGAGCAGTTCTTC	CASSQEASGISYNEQFF
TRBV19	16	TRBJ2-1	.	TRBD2	TGTGCCAGTAGGACACTAGCGGGAGGGGTATACAATGAGCAGTTCTTC	CASRTLAGGVYNEQFF
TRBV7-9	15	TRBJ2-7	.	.	TGTGCCAGCAGCTTAGTGCCACGGGATCGGTACGAGCAGTACTTC	CASSLVPRDRYEQYF
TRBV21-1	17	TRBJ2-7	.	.	TGTGCCAGCAGCAAGGAGGACAGAACCCACCCTAGACACGAGCAGTACTTC	CASSKEDRTHPRHEQYF
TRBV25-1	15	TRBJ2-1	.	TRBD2	TGTGCCAGCAGCCTAGCGGGAGTTTCTATCAATGAGCAGTTCTTC	CASSLAGVSINEQFF
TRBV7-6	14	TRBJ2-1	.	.	TGTGCCAGCAGCTTAAGCCCCCTCTACAATGAGCAGTTCTTC	CASSLSPLYNEQFF